The 23 T cell receptor beta chains below were found in one sample sequenced in a study of glioma-infiltrating T cells after dendritic cell vaccination. Produced via immunoSEQ multiplex PCR; TCRdb's table is partial and in-frame only. The data show around 89,000 clones, more than 75% seen once. Source: blood, taken before dendritic cell vaccination. Receptors were obtained from a human donor with glioblastoma.

The rearrangement joins TRBV2 to TRBJ2-3; a weak D match, TRBD1 (5 bases). The CDR3 loop spans 16 amino acids. Germline V gene lookup returns CDR1 SNHLY and CDR2 FYNNEI. Trimming pared 6 bases from V and 1 base from J, leaving 17 bases between. Written as DNA, the CDR3 is TGTGCCAGCAGCAATCCTACAGGACGGGGCACAGATACGCAGTATTTT. Protein: CASSNPTGRGTDTQYF.

This chain uses TRBV9 with TRBJ2-7; the D gene is possibly TRBD1 (6 bases). In germline, CDR1 is SGDLS, CDR2 YYNGEE. V was trimmed by 0 bases and J by 0 bases, leaving 13 bases between them. The CDR3 length is 16 residues. CDR3 region: CASSVAGQLYSYEQYF. The DNA of the CDR3 is TGTGCCAGCAGCGTAGCCGGACAGTTATACTCCTACGAGCAGTACTTC.

V is TRBV9 and J is TRBJ2-3, with TRBD2 matching over 8 bases. The CDR3 loop spans 15 amino acids. The V segment lost 0 bases and the J segment 7 bases; nucleotides outside the gene matches: 7. Germline V gene data show CDR1 as SGDLS and CDR2 as YYNGEE. CDR3 protein: CASSVGSSGGYTQYF. In nucleotides, the CDR3 is TGTGCCAGCAGCGTAGGATCAAGCGGGGGATATACGCAGTATTTT.

The chain recombines TRBV7-6 with TRBJ2-1; 7 nucleotides align to TRBD2. J lost 3 bases, V lost 5 bases, and 10 bases had no gene match. Germline V gives CDR1 SGHVS, CDR2 FNYEAQ. The CDR3 runs to 16 residues. CDR3 sequence: CASSPLSGAFYNEQFF. CDR3 bases: TGTGCCAGCAGCCCGCTCAGCGGGGCCTTCTACAATGAGCAGTTCTTC.

The genes are TRBV7-9 and TRBJ1-6; the D gene is possibly TRBD1 (5 bases). Trimming took off 1 base at V and 18 bases at J, with 10 bases between the two ends. The length of the CDR3 is 11 residues. CDR1 and CDR2 (germline): SEHNR, FQNEAQ (reference sequence). The CDR3 sequence is CASSLGQSTHF. The DNA for the CDR3 is TGTGCCAGCAGCTTAGGACAGAGTACCCACTTT. The variable domain in full, with the rest retrieved from reference TRBV7-9 and TRBJ1-6, is DTGVSQNPRHKITKRGQNVTFRCDPISEHNRLYWYRQTLGQGPEFLTYFQNEAQLEKSRLLSDRFSAERPKGSFSTLEIQRTEQGDSAMYLCASSLGQSTHFGNGTRLTVT.

The V call is TRBV19, the J call TRBJ2-2, with D tentatively TRBD2 (6 bases). The CDR3 extends over 13 amino acids. In germline, CDR1 is LNHDA, CDR2 SQIVND (reference sequence). V lost 6 bases, J lost 3 bases, and 8 bases lay in between. The CDR3 coding sequence is TGTGCCAGTAGCGGGGGATACACCGGGGAGCTGTTTTTT. It encodes CASSGGYTGELFF. The full variable domain, with the rest looked up from reference TRBV19 and TRBJ2-2, is DGGITQSPKYLFRKEGQNVTLSCEQNLNHDAMYWYRQDPGQGLRLIYYSQIVNDFQKGDIAEGYSVSREKKESFPLTVTSAQKNPTAFYLCASSGGYTGELFFGEGSRLTVL.

The V and J genes are TRBV28 and TRBJ1-2, with TRBD1 matching over 7 bases. The J segment lost 8 bases and the V segment lost 3 bases, leaving 12 bases of the junction unmatched. The CDR3 runs 15 residues. Germline CDR1 is MDHEN and CDR2 is SYDVKM. The CDR3 region is CASSFRPDRDRGYTF. The CDR3 region has the DNA TGTGCCAGCAGTTTCCGCCCAGACCGGGACAGAGGCTACACCTTC.

The chain links TRBV30 to TRBJ1-5, with 9 bases aligning to TRBD1. The junction had 5 bases not matched to a gene; V was cut back by 2 bases and J by 0 bases. This CDR3 comprises 16 residues. The germline V gene encodes CDR1 GTSNPN and CDR2 SVGIG (reference sequence). In DNA form, the CDR3 reads TGTGCCTGGAGTCCGGGACAGGGAAATAGCAATCAGCCCCAGCATTTT. This translates into CAWSPGQGNSNQPQHF.

The chain recombines TRBV5-1 with TRBJ2-1; D call uncertain. The V gene's germline CDR1 is SGHRS and CDR2 YFSETQ. Trimming shortened V by 3 bases and J by 5 bases, and 9 bases separated the two germline ends. The CDR3 extends over 13 amino acids. The CDR3 spells CASSSLRDNEQFF. The CDR3 bases are TGCGCCAGCAGCTCCCTCCGGGACAATGAGCAGTTCTTC.

This chain links TRBV2 with TRBJ1-5; TRBD1 matches at 8 bases. This CDR3 has 14 residues. Germline CDR1 and CDR2: SNHLY and FYNNEI. V gave up 6 bases and J gave up 0 bases; unmatched junction bases: 1. As DNA, the CDR3 is TGTGCCAGCAGAGACAGGGGTAGCAATCAGCCCCAGCATTTT. Translating it yields CASRDRGSNQPQHF.

The chain has TRBV28 and TRBJ2-5; 11 bases fit TRBD2. Germline V gene lookup returns CDR1 MDHEN and CDR2 SYDVKM. The CDR3 length is 17 residues. The V segment lost 5 bases and the J segment 4 bases; nucleotides outside the gene matches: 12. The CDR3 region is CASSPLAGEEEGETQYF. For the CDR3, the DNA is TGTGCCAGCAGTCCACTAGCGGGGGAGGAGGAGGGAGAGACCCAGTACTTC.

This chain links TRBV7-8 with TRBJ1-5; the D is unclear. Germline values: CDR1 SGHVS, CDR2 FQNEAQ. CDR3 length equals 14 residues. Trimming took 5 bases from V and 4 from J, leaving 12 bases between them. CDR3 amino acids: CASSLGRRNQPQHF. The CDR3 DNA reads TGTGCCAGCAGCCTAGGACGGAGGAATCAGCCCCAGCATTTT.

This chain connects TRBV7-9 to TRBJ2-7; 7 bases align to TRBD1. There are 18 residues in the CDR3. J gave up 0 bases and V 5 bases, and 16 bases lay outside the gene matches. Germline CDR1 SEHNR, CDR2 FQNEAQ (reference sequence). The DNA of the CDR3 is TGTGCCAGCAGCAACGATAAGAATCGGGACAGATTCTCCTACGAGCAGTACTTC. This translates into CASSNDKNRDRFSYEQYF.

The sample holds a few counts of this clone. The chain uses TRBV4-2 and TRBJ1-2; TRBD1 matches 7 bases. Germline assignment: CDR1 LGHNA and CDR2 YNFKEQ. The CDR3 contains 16 residues. The V gene end was trimmed by 4 bases and the J gene end by 4 bases; junction bases not matched to a gene: 12. In nucleotides, the CDR3 is TGTGCCAGCAGCCCAAGCGAGGGACAGTTCACCTATGGCTACACCTTC. Translation gives CASSPSEGQFTYGYTF.

In its sample, this clone was seen once. The chain employs TRBV7-3 and TRBJ1-1, with D hard to call. CDR1 SGHTA and CDR2 FQGTGA come from the germline V gene. The CDR3 extends over 15 amino acids. V was clipped by 1 base and J by 0 bases, with 9 bases between them. The DNA for the CDR3 is TGTGCCAGCAGCTTAATGGAGAGAATGAACACTGAAGCTTTCTTT. Amino acid sequence: CASSLMERMNTEAFF. Complete variable domain (other parts from reference TRBV7-3 and TRBJ1-1): GAGVSQTPSNKVTEKGKYVELRCDPISGHTALYWYRQSLGQGPEFLIYFQGTGAADDSGLPNDRFFAVRPEGSVSTLKIQRTERGDSAVYLCASSLMERMNTEAFFGQGTRLTVV.

This chain connects TRBV27 to TRBJ2-7; D might be TRBD1 (6 bases). The CDR3 sequence is 13 residues long. Germline V lookup: CDR1 MNHEY, CDR2 SMNVEV (reference sequence). V lost 4 bases, J lost 2 bases, and 9 bases lay in between. CDR3 coding DNA: TGTGCCAGCAGTTCAGGGGTCCCCTACGAGCAGTACTTC. Protein product: CASSSGVPYEQYF.

The J gene is TRBJ1-6, the V gene TRBV7-2; D ambiguous. Germline V gene data show CDR1 as SGHTA and CDR2 as FQGNSA. The ends were cut back, 2 bases at V and 9 bases at J, with 5 bases in the middle. This CDR3 has 12 amino acids. For the CDR3, the DNA is TGTGCCAGCAGCTTAACAAGTTCACCCCTCCACTTT. It is translated as CASSLTSSPLHF.

The V call is TRBV9, the J call TRBJ2-7; TRBD2 might be the D (7 bases). This CDR3 is built from 17 residues. The germline V gene encodes CDR1 SGDLS and CDR2 YYNGEE. V was clipped by 4 bases and J by 6 bases, with 26 bases between them. The CDR3 DNA follows: TGTGCCAGCAGCACCCTTCCAGGGGCCTTAGCGGGCTCCGAGCAGTACTTC. Its translation: CASSTLPGALAGSEQYF.

This clone was seen repeatedly, ten times or more. J is TRBJ2-2 and V is TRBV29-1; 9 bases match TRBD1. This CDR3 contains 13 residues. CDR1 is SQVTM, CDR2 ANQGSEA, per germline. Trimming cost V 5 bases and J 3 bases; bases outside gene matches: 1. The CDR3 spells CSVRTGDTGELFF. The CDR3 nucleotides read TGCAGCGTTAGGACAGGGGACACCGGGGAGCTGTTTTTT.

This chain joins TRBV6-5 and TRBJ2-2; 12 nucleotides agree with TRBD1. This CDR3 comprises 15 residues. V lost 4 bases and J lost 6; bases outside the gene matches: 3. Germline assignment: CDR1 MNHEY and CDR2 SVGAGI. Here the CDR3 reads CASSWDRGRAGELFF. CDR3 nucleotide sequence: TGTGCCAGCAGTTGGGACAGGGGGCGCGCCGGGGAGCTGTTTTTT.

V is TRBV4-1 and J is TRBJ2-3; D call uncertain. V gave up 5 bases and J gave up 4 bases, with 13 bases separating them. The germline CDR1 and CDR2 sequences are MGHRA and YSYEKL. The CDR3 is 14 amino acids. The CDR3, as DNA: TGCGCCAGCAGCGACTCTATACTTTCAGATACGCAGTATTTT. Protein product: CASSDSILSDTQYF.

The rearrangement uses TRBV7-6 and TRBJ2-7; perhaps TRBD2 as D (6 bases). The germline V gene encodes CDR1 SGHVS and CDR2 FNYEAQ. Trimming stripped 1 base from V and 0 bases from J, with 10 bases between. The CDR3 has 15 residues. For the CDR3, the DNA is TGTGCCAGCAGCTTAGGGGCTAGCGCCTCCTACGAGCAGTACTTC. Translated, it gives CASSLGASASYEQYF.

This clone came up many times. V gene TRBV2 combines with J gene TRBJ2-7; 7 bases fit TRBD2. The junction had 5 bases not matched to a gene; V was cut back by 10 bases and J by 2 bases. Germline V gene lookup returns CDR1 SNHLY and CDR2 FYNNEI. The CDR3 length is 12 residues. CDR3 nucleotide sequence: TGTGCCACCCGGGACTACCCCTACGAGCAGTACTTC. This translates into CATRDYPYEQYF. The variable domain in full, completed from reference TRBV2 and TRBJ2-7, reads EPEVTQTPSHQVTQMGQEVILRCVPISNHLYFYWYRQILGQKVEFLVSFYNNEISEKSEIFDDQFSVERPDGSNFTLKIRSTKLEDSAMYFCATRDYPYEQYFGPGTRLTVT.